The present entry profiles one T cell receptor beta chain with its context. The data belong to a study of blood T cell repertoires in COVID-19. Clinical history as reported by participants underpinned cohort assignment. Trimming removed 1 base from V and 8 bases from J; junction bases left unmatched: 12. The germline V gene encodes CDR1 SEHNR and CDR2 FQNEAQ (reference sequence). The CDR3 is made up of 16 amino acids. Assay: immunoSEQ multiplex PCR; the TCRdb copy retains only in-frame clones and omits some. In the table there are about 190,000 clones, about 82% of which are singletons. This chain uses TRBV7-9 with TRBJ2-3; 7 nucleotides match TRBD2. The source of this sequence is a woman in her twenties or thirties who had recovered from COVID-19. The sample taken for sequencing was PBMCs or T cells enriched from blood (not recorded which). The CDR3 region has the DNA TGTGCCAGCAGCTTAGTAGCAGGGAGGGGTATGGTTACGCAGTATTTT. This gives the protein CASSLVAGRGMVTQYF.